The sequence of this T cell receptor beta chain was determined in a study of radiotherapy plus CTLA-4 blockade in lung cancer (dated by TCRdb to between 2018 and 2020). About the study as a whole: Among enrolled patients, approximately 18% had an objective response and 30% to 35% reached disease control. Here is what the overall study found, with its caveats: The strongest predictors of response, as reported, were early dynamic changes in blood T cell clones along with a rise in serum interferon-beta after radiation. After treatment with radiotherapy and ipilimumab, TCR clones that originated in tumors expanded in peripheral blood.

The CDR3 sequence holds 13 residues, the cysteine and phenylalanine included. Only the CDR3 region is kept as DNA, spanning 39 bases read in frame from base 1. The V end loses 4 bases and the J end loses 5 bases, and a stretch of 10 bases separates them. Sequences SGHTS (CDR1) and YDEGEE (CDR2) are obtained from the germline V gene. Concerning this clone itself: It lacks a known antigen. Base-call qualities are not available, and no considerably larger clone is one nucleotide away.

Focal radiation therapy combined with CTLA-4 blockade (ipilimumab) was tested in patients with chemo-refractory metastatic non-small-cell lung cancer. Libraries were built with the immunoSEQ multiplex PCR assay. TCRdb limited this immuneACCESS table to in-frame rearrangements with V and J called. A share of clones is missing; checked studies link under half to unresolved V genes, and the rest is unexplained. In this sample the table shows roughly 100,000 clones, roughly 80% of which occur a single time. Together, the top ten hold roughly 26% of the sample. This sequence was found in a human donor with non-small cell lung cancer that progressed on radiotherapy plus ipilimumab. This chain is built from TRBV5-8 and TRBJ2-1; the D segment cannot be called with confidence. The sequencing here drew on peripheral blood, taken from a patient treated with radiotherapy plus ipilimumab. The CDR3 protein: CASSPRRHNEQFF. The DNA sequence reads TGTGCCAGCAGCCCCCGGCGCCACAATGAGCAGTTCTTC.